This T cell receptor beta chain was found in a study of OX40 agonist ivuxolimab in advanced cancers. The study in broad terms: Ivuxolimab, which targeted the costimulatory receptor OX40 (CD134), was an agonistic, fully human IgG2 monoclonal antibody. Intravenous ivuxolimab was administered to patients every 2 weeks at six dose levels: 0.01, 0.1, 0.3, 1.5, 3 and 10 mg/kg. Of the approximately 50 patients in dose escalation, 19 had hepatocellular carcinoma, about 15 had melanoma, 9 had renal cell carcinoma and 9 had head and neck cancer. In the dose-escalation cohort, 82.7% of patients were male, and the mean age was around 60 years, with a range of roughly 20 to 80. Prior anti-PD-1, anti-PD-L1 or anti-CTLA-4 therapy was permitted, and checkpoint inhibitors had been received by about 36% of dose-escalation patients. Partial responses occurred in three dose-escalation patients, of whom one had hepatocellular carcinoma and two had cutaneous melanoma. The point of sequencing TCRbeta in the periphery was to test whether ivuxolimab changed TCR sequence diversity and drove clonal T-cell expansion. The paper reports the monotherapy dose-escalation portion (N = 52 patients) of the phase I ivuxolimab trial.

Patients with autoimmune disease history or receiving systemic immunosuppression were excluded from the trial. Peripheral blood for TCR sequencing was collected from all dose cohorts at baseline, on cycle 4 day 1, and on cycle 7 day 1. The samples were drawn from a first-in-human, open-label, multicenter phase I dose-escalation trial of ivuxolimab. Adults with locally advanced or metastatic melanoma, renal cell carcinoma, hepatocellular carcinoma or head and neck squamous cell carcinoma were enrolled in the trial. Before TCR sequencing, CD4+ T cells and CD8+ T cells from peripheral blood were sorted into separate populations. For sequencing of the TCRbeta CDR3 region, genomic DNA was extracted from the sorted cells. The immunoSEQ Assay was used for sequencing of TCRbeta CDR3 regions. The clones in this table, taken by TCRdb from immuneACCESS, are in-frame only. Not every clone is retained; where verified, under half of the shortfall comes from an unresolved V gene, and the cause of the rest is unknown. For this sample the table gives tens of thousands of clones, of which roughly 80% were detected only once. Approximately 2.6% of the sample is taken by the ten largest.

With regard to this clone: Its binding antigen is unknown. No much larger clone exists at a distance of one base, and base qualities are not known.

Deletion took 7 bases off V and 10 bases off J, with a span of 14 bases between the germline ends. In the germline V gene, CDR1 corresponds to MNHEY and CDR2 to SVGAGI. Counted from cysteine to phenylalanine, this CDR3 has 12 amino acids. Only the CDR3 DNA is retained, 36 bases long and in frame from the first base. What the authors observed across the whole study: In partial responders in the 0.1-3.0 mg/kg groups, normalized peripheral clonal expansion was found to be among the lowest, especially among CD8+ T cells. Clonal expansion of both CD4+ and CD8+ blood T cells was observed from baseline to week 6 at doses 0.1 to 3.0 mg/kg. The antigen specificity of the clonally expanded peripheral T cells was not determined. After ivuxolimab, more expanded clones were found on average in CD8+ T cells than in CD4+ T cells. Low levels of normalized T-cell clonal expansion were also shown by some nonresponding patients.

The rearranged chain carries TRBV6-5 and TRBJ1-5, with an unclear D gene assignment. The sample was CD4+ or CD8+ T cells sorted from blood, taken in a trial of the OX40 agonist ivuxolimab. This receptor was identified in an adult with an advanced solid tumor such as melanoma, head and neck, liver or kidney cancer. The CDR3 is CASTSDGAPQHF. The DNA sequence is TGTGCCAGCACCTCGGACGGTGCCCCCCAGCATTTT.